These T cell receptor beta chains were read from a single sample in a study of blood T cells in healthy people across ages. TCRdb reanalysed the 5' RACE reads using MiXCR and keeps one entry per CDR3 protein. The sample consists of about 1.8 million distinct CDR3 sequences, roughly 49% of them appearing once. The sequenced sample was blood. All receptors derive from a woman aged 40 to 55 in good health. Each CDR3 is given with its conserved first and last residue. The D gene is left open where the match is weak. The listing skips clone size in some rows; elsewhere it reads once, few, many or a size class.

d_gene: -
len: 17
abundance: -
j_gene: TRBJ2-3
v_gene: TRBV6-4
CDR3nt: TGTGCCAGCAGTGACTCGAAACGGGGGCGGAGCACAGATACGCAGTATTTT
CDR3aa: CASSDSKRGRSTDTQYF

d_gene: TRBD1
len: 14
abundance: -
j_gene: TRBJ2-7
v_gene: TRBV6-6
CDR3nt: TGTGCCAGCAGCCCTCAACAGGGGACCTACGAGCAGTACTTC
CDR3aa: CASSPQQGTYEQYF

d_gene: TRBD1
len: 14
abundance: -
j_gene: TRBJ2-7
v_gene: TRBV15
CDR3nt: TGTGCCACCAGCAGGAAGGACAGGGGCTACGAGCAGTACTTC
CDR3aa: CATSRKDRGYEQYF

d_gene: TRBD2
len: 16
abundance: -
j_gene: TRBJ2-1
v_gene: TRBV6-5
CDR3nt: TGTGCCAGCAGTCCGGGACTAGCGGGTCCTCCTTCGGAGCAGTTCTTC
CDR3aa: CASSPGLAGPPSEQFF

d_gene: -
len: 14
abundance: few
j_gene: TRBJ2-5
v_gene: TRBV7-2
CDR3nt: TGTGCCAGCACCCTACTCCTGGGAGTGGAGACCCAGTACTTC
CDR3aa: CASTLLLGVETQYF

d_gene: -
len: 13
abundance: -
j_gene: TRBJ2-3
v_gene: TRBV12-3/TRBV12-4
CDR3nt: TGTGCCAGCACCGTCCCTTGGACAGATACGCAGTATTTT
CDR3aa: CASTVPWTDTQYF

d_gene: -
len: 15
abundance: few
j_gene: TRBJ2-7
v_gene: TRBV28
CDR3nt: TGTGCCAGCAGTTTTGAGGAAAGGGACAACTACGAGCAGTACTTC
CDR3aa: CASSFEERDNYEQYF

d_gene: -
len: 15
abundance: -
j_gene: TRBJ1-2
v_gene: TRBV4-1
CDR3nt: TGCGCCAGCAGCCAAGATCAAGCAGGAGGTTATGGCTACACCTTC
CDR3aa: CASSQDQAGGYGYTF

d_gene: -
len: 16
abundance: -
j_gene: TRBJ2-5
v_gene: TRBV6-2/TRBV6-3
CDR3nt: TGTGCCAGCAGCTATACTAGCTGGGGGCTCCAAGAGACCCAGTACTTC
CDR3aa: CASSYTSWGLQETQYF

d_gene: TRBD2
len: 15
abundance: few
j_gene: TRBJ2-7
v_gene: TRBV4-1
CDR3nt: TGCGCCAGCAGCCCAGCAGGGACTAGCGGCTACGAGCAGTACTTC
CDR3aa: CASSPAGTSGYEQYF